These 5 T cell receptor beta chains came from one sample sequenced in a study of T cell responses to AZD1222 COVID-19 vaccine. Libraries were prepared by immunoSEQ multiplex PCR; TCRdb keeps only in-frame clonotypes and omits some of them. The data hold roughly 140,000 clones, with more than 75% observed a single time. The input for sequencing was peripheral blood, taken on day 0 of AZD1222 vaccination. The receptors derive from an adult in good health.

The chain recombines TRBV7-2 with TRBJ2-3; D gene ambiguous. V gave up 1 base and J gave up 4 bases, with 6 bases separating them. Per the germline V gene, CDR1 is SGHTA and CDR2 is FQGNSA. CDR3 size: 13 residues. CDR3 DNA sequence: TGTGCCAGCAGCTTAGTGGTCGCAGATACGCAGTATTTT. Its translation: CASSLVVADTQYF.

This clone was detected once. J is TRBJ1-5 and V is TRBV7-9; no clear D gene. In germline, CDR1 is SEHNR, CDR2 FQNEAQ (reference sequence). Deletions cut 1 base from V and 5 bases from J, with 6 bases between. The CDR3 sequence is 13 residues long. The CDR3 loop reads CASSLGEYQPQHF. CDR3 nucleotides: TGTGCCAGCAGCTTAGGGGAATATCAGCCCCAGCATTTT.

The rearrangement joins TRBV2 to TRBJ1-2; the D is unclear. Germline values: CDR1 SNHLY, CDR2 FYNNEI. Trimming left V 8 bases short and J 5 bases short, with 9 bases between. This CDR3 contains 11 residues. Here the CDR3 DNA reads TGTGCCAGCCGGAGGGTTTATGGCTACACCTTC. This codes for CASRRVYGYTF. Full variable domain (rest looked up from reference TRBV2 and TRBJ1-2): EPEVTQTPSHQVTQMGQEVILRCVPISNHLYFYWYRQILGQKVEFLVSFYNNEISEKSEIFDDQFSVERPDGSNFTLKIRSTKLEDSAMYFCASRRVYGYTFGSGTRLTVV.

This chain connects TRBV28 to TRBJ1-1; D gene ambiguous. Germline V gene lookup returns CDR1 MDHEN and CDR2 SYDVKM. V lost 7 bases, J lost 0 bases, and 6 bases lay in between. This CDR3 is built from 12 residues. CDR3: CASTPMNTEAFF. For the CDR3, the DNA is TGTGCCAGCACCCCGATGAACACTGAAGCTTTCTTT.

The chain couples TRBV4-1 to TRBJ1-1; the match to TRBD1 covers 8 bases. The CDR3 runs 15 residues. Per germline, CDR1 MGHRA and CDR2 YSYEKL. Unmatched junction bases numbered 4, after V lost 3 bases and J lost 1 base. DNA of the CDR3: TGCGCCAGCAGCCACGCCGGGACAGGGAACACTGAAGCTTTCTTT. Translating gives CASSHAGTGNTEAFF.